The sequence of this T cell receptor (beta chain) was determined in a study of CD8 T cells in ankylosing spondylitis. For this clonotype: Its matching antigen is unknown.

Study outcomes and limitations: Clones linked to disease, bearing a CD8+ phenotype, were relatively rare in peripheral blood. Within ankylosing spondylitis blood, a TCR beta motif made up of under 10 highly homologous variants appeared to be characteristic.

TCR beta libraries were made by quantitative 5'-RACE with molecular barcodes. TCRdb analysed the 5' RACE reads with MiXCR anew, one entry per CDR3 protein. The sample holds some 240,000 distinct CDR3 sequences, roughly a quarter seen once. CDR1 is DFQATT, CDR2 SNEGSKA, per germline (reference sequence). Trimming removed 5 bases at V and 0 bases at J, with 11 bases between. The CDR3 length is 14 residues. The sequence derives from a male donor with ankylosing spondylitis or in good health (not recorded which). V gene TRBV20-1 combines with J gene TRBJ1-5, with D perhaps matching TRBD1 (6 bases). Sequencing was carried out using blood, either unsorted or a sorted T cell fraction (not recorded which). CDR3 amino acids: CSAVIQGSNQPQHF. In nucleotides, the CDR3 is TGCAGTGCTGTGATACAGGGTAGCAATCAGCCCCAGCATTTT.